Below, one TCR beta chain is given with its context. This CDR3 spans 14 amino acids. Deletions cut 6 bases from V and 3 bases from J, with 11 bases between. Germline V gene sequence: CDR1 ENHRY, CDR2 SYGVKD. This entry belongs to a study of blood T cell repertoires in COVID-19. Using immunoSEQ multiplex PCR, the repertoire was profiled, and TCRdb retains in-frame clones only, with some absent. The profile shows 80,000 to 100,000 clones, about nine tenths of them singletons. This TCR came from a man in his sixties with acute or convalescent COVID-19. J is TRBJ2-2 and V is TRBV10-3; D is possibly TRBD1 (6 bases). The source material was peripheral blood. The CDR3 DNA is TGTGCCATCAGGCCCGACAGGTACACCGGGGAGCTGTTTTTT. Its protein is CAIRPDRYTGELFF.